This TCR beta chain was sequenced in a study of blood T cell repertoires in COVID-19. In the study overall: There were acute and convalescent COVID-19 samples, and they came from the United States, Italy and Spain. T cells, B-cell-depleted T cells, or PBMCs provided the cDNA or gDNA that served as material.

How the authors handled the data: Estimation of nucleated cell counts was performed using reference gene primer amplification. The data were produced by immunoSEQ multiplex PCR, yet TCRdb's version contains in-frame clones alone and is incomplete. From that table come the V and J calls and clone size; the DNA was used to work out D and trimming. The sample consists of approximately 180,000 clones, about 75% of them appearing once. CDR1 and CDR2 from the germline V gene are SNHLY and FYNNEI. The V end was cut by 8 bases, the J end by 1 base, with 11 bases between. The CDR3 contains 13 residues. This TCR came from a woman in her sixties or seventies with acute or convalescent COVID-19. Sequenced sample: peripheral blood. V gene TRBV2 combines with J gene TRBJ1-1; D is possibly TRBD1 (6 bases). CDR3 region: CASLKGQNTEAFF. CDR3 bases: TGTGCCAGCCTAAAGGGACAGAACACTGAAGCTTTCTTT.